A selection of T cell receptor beta chains follows, all from one sample in a study of T-cell reconstitution after alpha-beta-depleted transplantation in children. TCRdb re-derived calls from the PCR reads in MiXCR, one entry per CDR3 protein. The sample holds about 980,000 distinct CDR3 sequences, less than 30% seen once. The material sequenced was PBMCs, mostly from graft donor cells, taken 360 days after TCRalphabeta/CD19-depleted stem cell transplant. Source of these receptors: a boy under two years old who had a stem cell transplant for SCID, so the T cells may come from the graft donor. Each CDR3 is given with its conserved first and last residue. D genes are given only for firm matches. Clone size is not always given. Where it is, it says once, few, many or a class for expanded clones.

len: 16
abundance: -
d_gene: TRBD1
v_gene: TRBV4-1
j_gene: TRBJ2-5
CDR3aa: CASSTGTGVFRETQYF
CDR3nt: TGCGCCAGCAGCACCGGGACAGGGGTATTTCGGGAGACCCAGTACTTC

len: 14
abundance: -
d_gene: TRBD2
v_gene: TRBV28
j_gene: TRBJ2-7
CDR3aa: CASTREVFTYEQYF
CDR3nt: TGTGCCAGCACCCGGGAGGTATTTACCTACGAGCAGTACTTC

len: 12
abundance: few
d_gene: -
v_gene: TRBV6-2/TRBV6-3
j_gene: TRBJ2-5
CDR3aa: CASSYFQETQYF
CDR3nt: TGTGCCAGCAGTTACTTCCAAGAGACCCAGTACTTC

len: 14
abundance: -
d_gene: -
v_gene: TRBV5-1
j_gene: TRBJ2-2
CDR3aa: CASSPGSGAGELFF
CDR3nt: TGCGCCAGCAGCCCGGGTTCGGGGGCCGGGGAGCTGTTTTTT

len: 14
abundance: few
d_gene: TRBD1
v_gene: TRBV5-1
j_gene: TRBJ2-5
CDR3aa: CASSLRGLGETQYF
CDR3nt: TGCGCCAGCAGCTTGAGGGGGCTGGGAGAGACCCAGTACTTC

len: 12
abundance: -
d_gene: -
v_gene: TRBV10-3
j_gene: TRBJ1-2
CDR3aa: CATRDAEHGYTF
CDR3nt: TGTGCCACCCGGGACGCCGAACATGGCTACACCTTC

len: 15
abundance: -
d_gene: -
v_gene: TRBV4-1
j_gene: TRBJ1-1
CDR3aa: CASSQVWEQNTEAFF
CDR3nt: TGCGCCAGCAGCCAAGTGTGGGAGCAGAACACTGAAGCTTTCTTT

len: 13
abundance: -
d_gene: -
v_gene: TRBV7-2
j_gene: TRBJ2-1
CDR3aa: CASSSYTLGEQFF
CDR3nt: TGTGCCAGCAGCTCCTACACGCTCGGTGAGCAGTTCTTC

len: 15
abundance: -
d_gene: TRBD2
v_gene: TRBV12-3/TRBV12-4
j_gene: TRBJ2-1
CDR3aa: CASSLVGTRLNEQFF
CDR3nt: TGTGCCAGCAGTTTAGTCGGGACTAGGCTCAATGAGCAGTTCTTC

len: 15
abundance: few
d_gene: TRBD2
v_gene: TRBV9
j_gene: TRBJ2-7
CDR3aa: CASSVGRGGLYEQYF
CDR3nt: TGTGCCAGCAGCGTAGGGCGGGGGGGCCTCTACGAGCAGTACTTC

len: 15
abundance: few
d_gene: -
v_gene: TRBV20-1
j_gene: TRBJ1-1
CDR3aa: CSAREITELNTEAFF
CDR3nt: TGCAGTGCTAGAGAGATTACGGAGCTGAACACTGAAGCTTTCTTT

len: 13
abundance: many
d_gene: -
v_gene: TRBV12-3/TRBV12-4
j_gene: TRBJ2-7
CDR3aa: CASSGPGGYEQYF
CDR3nt: TGTGCCAGCAGTGGACCAGGAGGCTACGAGCAGTACTTC

len: 15
abundance: many
d_gene: TRBD2
v_gene: TRBV5-5
j_gene: TRBJ2-1
CDR3aa: CASSFPGGAGHEQFF
CDR3nt: TGTGCCAGCAGCTTTCCCGGGGGGGCTGGTCATGAGCAGTTCTTC

len: 14
abundance: -
d_gene: -
v_gene: TRBV4-3
j_gene: TRBJ1-2
CDR3aa: CASSQGRTSPFYTF
CDR3nt: TGCGCCAGCAGCCAAGGGCGGACCTCCCCCTTCTACACCTTC

len: 15
abundance: -
d_gene: -
v_gene: TRBV2
j_gene: TRBJ2-2
CDR3aa: CASMGTRRSTGELFF
CDR3nt: TGTGCCAGCATGGGGACTCGGAGGTCCACCGGGGAGCTGTTTTTT

len: 14
abundance: -
d_gene: -
v_gene: TRBV6-5
j_gene: TRBJ1-2
CDR3aa: CASSSWGSDYGYTF
CDR3nt: TGTGCCAGCAGTAGTTGGGGATCCGACTATGGCTACACCTTC

len: 16
abundance: few
d_gene: -
v_gene: TRBV9
j_gene: TRBJ2-2
CDR3aa: CASSPSRWVSTGELFF
CDR3nt: TGTGCCAGCAGCCCCAGTCGATGGGTCAGCACCGGGGAGCTGTTTTTT

len: 14
abundance: once
d_gene: -
v_gene: TRBV12-3/TRBV12-4
j_gene: TRBJ2-3
CDR3aa: CASSFGDGRDTQYF
CDR3nt: TGTGCCAGCAGTTTCGGCGACGGCAGAGATACGCAGTATTTT

len: 15
abundance: -
d_gene: -
v_gene: TRBV25-1
j_gene: TRBJ2-5
CDR3aa: CASSEPGIGQETQYF
CDR3nt: TGTGCCAGCAGTGAGCCAGGGATTGGCCAAGAGACCCAGTACTTC

len: 16
abundance: -
d_gene: -
v_gene: TRBV7-8
j_gene: TRBJ2-3
CDR3aa: CASSTPRDSVTDTQYF
CDR3nt: TGTGCCAGCAGCACCCCACGGGACTCCGTCACAGATACGCAGTATTTT

len: 15
abundance: -
d_gene: -
v_gene: TRBV12-3/TRBV12-4
j_gene: TRBJ2-2
CDR3aa: CASSLSERGAGELFF
CDR3nt: TGTGCCAGCAGTTTGTCGGAGAGAGGGGCCGGGGAGCTGTTTTTT

len: 16
abundance: -
d_gene: -
v_gene: TRBV12-3/TRBV12-4
j_gene: TRBJ1-1
CDR3aa: CASGLVFREEGTEAFF
CDR3nt: TGTGCCAGCGGACTAGTTTTTAGGGAAGAGGGCACTGAAGCTTTCTTT

len: 16
abundance: -
d_gene: -
v_gene: TRBV5-5
j_gene: TRBJ2-2
CDR3aa: CASSLIVQGNTGELFF
CDR3nt: TGTGCCAGCAGCTTAATAGTACAGGGGAACACCGGGGAGCTGTTTTTT

len: 15
abundance: few
d_gene: -
v_gene: TRBV7-9
j_gene: TRBJ1-2
CDR3aa: CASSFFRDGGYGYTF
CDR3nt: TGTGCCAGCAGCTTCTTTAGGGACGGCGGCTATGGCTACACCTTC

len: 15
abundance: many
d_gene: -
v_gene: TRBV20-1
j_gene: TRBJ1-2
CDR3aa: CSATPQGPGGYGYTF
CDR3nt: TGCAGTGCTACCCCTCAGGGACCTGGGGGCTATGGCTACACCTTC

len: 13
abundance: -
d_gene: -
v_gene: TRBV20-1
j_gene: TRBJ1-4
CDR3aa: CSARAEGNEKLFF
CDR3nt: TGCAGTGCTAGAGCGGAAGGGAACGAAAAACTGTTTTTT

len: 13
abundance: -
d_gene: TRBD1
v_gene: TRBV20-1
j_gene: TRBJ2-1
CDR3aa: CSAPRQGFNEQFF
CDR3nt: TGCAGTGCTCCCCGACAGGGTTTCAATGAGCAGTTCTTC